This T cell receptor beta chain comes out of a study of shared clonotypes between healthy human individuals. Worth noting for this clone: What it binds is unknown.

Profiling relied on immunoSEQ multiplex PCR, and the TCRdb table lists in-frame clones only, not all of them. This table has 2 million to 3 million clones, around 90% appearing once. CDR3 size: 15 residues. General study findings and limits: Estimated clonotype richness was generally higher in naive than memory subsets.

Recent acute infections and vaccinations were absent in the healthy HIV-negative adult donors. A CD45RA+ naive subset and a CD45RA-negative memory subset were split from CD4+ cells. The chain joins TRBV21-1 to TRBJ2-1; TRBD2, the table's D call, lacks a check against the DNA. TRBV21-1 is shown as a pseudogene. This receptor was taken from a man aged 18-30 years in good health. The specimen sequenced was naive CD4+ T cells sorted from blood. Regarding subset: CD45RA+ positively selected. CDR3 nucleotide sequence: TGTGCCAGCAGCGAGGCTAGCAGGGAGGGCCCTTTTCAGTTCTTC. Its protein product is CASSEASREGPFQFF.